What follows are 30 T cell receptor beta chains derived from one specimen sequenced in a study of neurological immune-mediated disorders. A single record per CDR3 protein comes from TCRdb applying MiXCR to the 5' RACE reads. Among roughly 39,000 distinct CDR3 sequences, 4.8% were seen once, and the ten largest hold roughly 10%. The specimen sequenced was CD4+ T cells from blood. The receptor source for this set is a man younger than 35 in good health.

This clonotype was observed many times. The rearrangement uses TRBV20-1 and TRBJ1-5, with a tentative D call TRBD1 (6 bases). CDR3 length: 14 residues. Germline loops: CDR1 DFQATT, CDR2 SNEGSKA (reference sequence). V was clipped by 3 bases and J by 6 bases, with 15 bases between them. Here the CDR3 reads CSASAWGQAQPQHF. CDR3 DNA: TGCAGTGCTAGCGCCTGGGGGCAGGCTCAGCCCCAGCATTTT.

This clonotype was picked up many times. This chain connects TRBV14 to TRBJ2-5; D might be TRBD2 (6 bases). The germline CDR1 and CDR2 sequences are SGHDN and FVKESK. This CDR3 spans 15 amino acids. V lost 4 bases to trimming and J lost 9 bases, with 21 bases between them. DNA for the CDR3: TGTGCCAGCAGCCCGCGCCAGGGACCGCGGAGGGCCCAGTACTTC. Amino acid sequence: CASSPRQGPRRAQYF.

This clonotype has a count of ten or more. This rearrangement joins TRBV5-1 to TRBJ2-5; D uncertain. CDR1 and CDR2 (germline): SGHRS, YFSETQ. V was shortened by 3 bases and J by 3 bases, with 3 bases between the two germline ends. The CDR3 is 11 residues long. The CDR3 bases are TGCGCCAGCAGCTATGAAGAGACCCAGTACTTC. Protein: CASSYEETQYF.

There are many counts of this clonotype. The chain employs TRBV20-1 and TRBJ1-4; possibly TRBD1 for D (6 bases). The germline gives CDR1 DFQATT, CDR2 SNEGSKA (reference sequence). V shed 1 base and J shed 10 bases, with 13 bases lying between them. The CDR3 loop spans 13 amino acids. CDR3 in amino acids: CSARVGAGGKLFF. The DNA for the CDR3 is TGCAGTGCTAGAGTGGGGGCCGGGGGAAAACTGTTTTTT.

This clonotype was counted many times. The chain employs TRBV2 and TRBJ2-2, with TRBD2 matching over 13 bases. V lost 6 bases to trimming and J lost 6 bases; unmatched junction nucleotides: 4. The CDR3 has 15 residues. Germline CDR1 is SNHLY and CDR2 is FYNNEI. The CDR3 reads CASRGTSGESGELFF. Written as DNA, the CDR3 is TGTGCCAGCAGGGGGACTAGCGGGGAGTCCGGGGAGCTGTTTTTT.

This clonotype showed up many times. CDR3 nucleotide sequence: TGTGCCAGCAGCTTAATTGTAGGAAGGGCCACTGAAGCTTTCTTT. Amino acids: CASSLIVGRATEAFF. The chain has TRBV7-2 and TRBJ1-1; D ambiguous. The V and J ends lost 2 bases and 4 bases respectively, with 14 bases between them. Germline CDR1 and CDR2: SGHTA and FQGNSA. This CDR3 region has 15 residues.

At least ten counts were recorded for this clonotype. The genes are TRBV12-3 or TRBV12-4 and TRBJ1-1, with D perhaps matching TRBD1 (5 bases). This CDR3 has 13 amino acids. Between the trimmed V and J ends, which lost 8 bases and 1 base, there was a span of 11 bases. The CDR3 spells CASRDVSNTEAFF. In nucleotides, the CDR3 is TGTGCCAGCCGGGACGTTTCGAACACTGAAGCTTTCTTT.

This clonotype was found many times. Mismatch with germline at one junction end may stem from a read error. The chain links TRBV18 to TRBJ1-2; D is unresolved. Germline CDR1 and CDR2: KGHSH and LQKENI. This CDR3 spans 15 amino acids. CDR3 nucleotides: TGTGCCAACTCACCGACTGCGGACGCGAACTATGGCTACACCTTC. Translating gives CANSPTADANYGYTF.

This clonotype has ten or more counts. The V call is TRBV6-1, the J call TRBJ2-6, with 7 bases matching TRBD1. This CDR3 is built from 18 residues. V shed 2 bases, J shed 3 bases, and the junction held 10 bases outside the gene matches. Germline CDR1 is MNHNS and CDR2 is SASEGT. Here the CDR3 reads CASSERDSPSGGANVLTF. As DNA, the CDR3 is TGTGCCAGCAGTGAAAGGGACAGTCCTTCGGGTGGGGCCAACGTCCTGACTTTC.

This clonotype came up many times. V is TRBV10-3 and J is TRBJ1-1; D not certain. This CDR3 contains 13 residues. Germline-derived CDR1 and CDR2 are ENHRY and SYGVKD. V lost 2 bases to trimming and J lost 1 base, with 5 bases between them. The CDR3: CAISEQRNTEAFF. Here the CDR3 DNA reads TGTGCCATCAGTGAGCAGCGGAACACTGAAGCTTTCTTT.

This clonotype was observed many times. J is TRBJ1-3 and V is TRBV7-3; D unresolved. The CDR3 totals 13 residues. V lost 4 bases and J lost 4, with 8 bases in between. Per germline, CDR1 SGHTA and CDR2 FQGTGA. CDR3 nucleotides: TGTGCCAGCAGCTCCCAGAACGGAAACACCATATATTTT. Its protein product is CASSSQNGNTIYF.

This clonotype was recorded many times. The chain carries TRBV20-1 and TRBJ1-3; D perhaps matches TRBD1 (5 bases). CDR3 length equals 14 residues. With 6 bases removed from V and 0 bases from J, the gap between germline ends came to 12 bases. Per germline, CDR1 DFQATT and CDR2 SNEGSKA (reference sequence). The CDR3 DNA follows: TGCAGTGCAGAGGACAAAAACTCTGGAAACACCATATATTTT. Residues: CSAEDKNSGNTIYF.

In its sample, this clonotype was seen many times. The chain carries TRBV6-5 and TRBJ1-4; no definite D call. V dropped 4 bases and J dropped 5 bases, with 11 bases sitting between them. The CDR3 runs 14 residues. Germline V lookup: CDR1 MNHEY, CDR2 SVGAGI. The CDR3 spells CASSLSGHNEKLFF. The CDR3 DNA sequence: TGTGCCAGCAGTTTGTCAGGTCACAATGAAAAACTGTTTTTT.

This clonotype came up many times. The rearrangement links TRBV3-1 to TRBJ1-2; 11 bases fit TRBD1. Germline assignment: CDR1 LGHDT and CDR2 YNNKEL (reference sequence). The CDR3 runs to 13 residues. The V and J ends lost 3 bases and 8 bases, in that order; junction bases with no gene match: 2. CDR3 residues: CASSHGTGGGYTF. As DNA, the CDR3 is TGTGCCAGCAGCCATGGGACAGGGGGAGGCTACACCTTC.

This clonotype was recorded many times. The rearrangement joins TRBV5-4 to TRBJ1-2; 7 bases agree with TRBD1. CDR1 SGHNT and CDR2 YYREEE come from the germline V gene (reference sequence). CDR3 length: 14 amino acids. Trimming at V came to 0 bases and at J to 5 bases, leaving 4 bases not matched to a gene. The CDR3: CASSLALTGYGYTF. The DNA for the CDR3 is TGTGCCAGCAGCTTGGCCTTGACAGGGTATGGCTACACCTTC.

The sample holds many counts of this clonotype. The rearrangement joins TRBV4-3 to TRBJ2-2, with D unclear. The V gene lost 2 bases and the J gene lost 4 bases, with 5 bases spanning the gap. The CDR3 is made up of 13 amino acids. The V gene's germline CDR1 is LGHNA and CDR2 YSLEER. The DNA of the CDR3 is TGCGCCAGCAGCCAACAAATCACCGGGGAGCTGTTTTTT. Amino acid sequence: CASSQQITGELFF.

This clonotype appeared many times. This chain uses TRBV5-1 with TRBJ1-2, with 8 nucleotides matching TRBD1. Germline V CDR1 and CDR2: SGHRS, YFSETQ. V lost 4 bases to trimming and J lost 8 bases; unmatched junction nucleotides: 7. The CDR3 loop spans 13 amino acids. The CDR3 loop reads CASSRQGAEGYTF. The CDR3 region has the DNA TGCGCCAGCAGCCGTCAGGGGGCGGAGGGCTACACCTTC.

By share, this clonotype ranks as medium-sized (0.01 to 0.1%). V is TRBV5-1 and J is TRBJ1-2; D uncertain. V dropped 0 bases and J dropped 6 bases, with 12 bases sitting between them. This CDR3 spans 14 amino acids. Germline CDR1 is SGHRS and CDR2 is YFSETQ. The CDR3 region is CASSLDPGIHGYTF. DNA of the CDR3: TGCGCCAGCAGCTTGGATCCGGGAATCCATGGCTACACCTTC.

The table lists this clonotype with many counts. This rearrangement joins TRBV27 to TRBJ1-6; the match to TRBD1 covers 11 bases. The germline V gene has CDR1 MNHEY and CDR2 SMNVEV (reference sequence). The CDR3 contains 14 residues. V shed 4 bases, J shed 8 bases, and the junction held 1 base outside the gene matches. The CDR3 DNA reads TGTGCCAGCAGTTGGGGACAGGGGGATTCACCCCTCCACTTT. This sequence encodes CASSWGQGDSPLHF.

At least ten counts were recorded for this clonotype. CDR3 loop: CASSSTGPPGYEQYF. The CDR3 DNA follows: TGCGCCAGCAGCTCGACGGGACCCCCAGGCTACGAGCAGTACTTC. The chain uses TRBV5-1 and TRBJ2-7; D possibly uses TRBD1 or TRBD2 (5 bases each). Trimming took 3 bases from V and 3 from J, leaving 16 bases between them. The germline V gene encodes CDR1 SGHRS and CDR2 YFSETQ. This CDR3 is built from 15 residues.

This clonotype came up many times. V is TRBV5-1 and J is TRBJ2-1; 12 bases are a match to TRBD2. CDR3 size: 16 residues. The V segment lost 4 bases and the J segment 7 bases; nucleotides outside the gene matches: 9. The V gene's germline CDR1 is SGHRS and CDR2 YFSETQ. The CDR3 DNA reads TGCGCCAGCAGCCCGCTGACTAGCGGGGGCACAAATGAGCAGTTCTTC. Translation gives CASSPLTSGGTNEQFF.

This clonotype was recorded many times. The V and J genes are TRBV20-1 and TRBJ2-3; D uncertain. V was trimmed by 0 bases and J by 1 base, leaving 5 bases between them. The CDR3 is 13 amino acids. CDR1 is DFQATT, CDR2 SNEGSKA, per germline (reference sequence). CDR3: CSARDPRTDTQYF. The CDR3 nucleotides are TGCAGTGCTAGAGACCCCCGCACAGATACGCAGTATTTT.

This clonotype was seen at least ten times. The genes are TRBV7-2 and TRBJ2-5; D gene uncertain. This CDR3 is built from 13 residues. Trimming left V 0 bases short and J 12 bases short, with 14 bases between. Germline-derived CDR1 and CDR2 are SGHTA and FQGNSA. Here the CDR3 reads CASSLAPDSTKYF. The CDR3 DNA is TGTGCCAGCAGCTTAGCCCCTGATTCCACCAAGTACTTC.

For this clonotype: It may be a read error: a sequence one base away is much more abundant. The CDR3 here is CASSKGLGNTIYF. The CDR3 DNA reads TGTGCCAGCAGCAAGGGGCTTGGAAACACCATATATTTT. The chain recombines TRBV7-2 with TRBJ1-3; D may be TRBD1 (5 bases). Trimming removed 5 bases from V and 3 bases from J, with 8 bases in between. The CDR3 length is 13 residues. Germline V gives CDR1 SGHTA, CDR2 FQGNSA.

This clonotype was observed many times. This chain uses TRBV5-1 with TRBJ2-3; tentative D call: TRBD1 (6 bases). This CDR3 spans 16 amino acids. V dropped 3 bases and J dropped 2 bases, with 16 bases sitting between them. The germline CDR1 and CDR2 sequences are SGHRS and YFSETQ. The CDR3 coding sequence is TGCGCCAGCAGCTATACGACAGGAGCTTCCACAGATACGCAGTATTTT. Translation gives CASSYTTGASTDTQYF.

This clonotype was counted at least ten times. This chain connects TRBV5-5 to TRBJ1-2; perhaps TRBD1 as D (5 bases). This CDR3 has 15 amino acids. Deletions cut 0 bases from V and 4 bases from J, with 13 bases between. Germline V lookup: CDR1 SGHKS, CDR2 YYEKEE (reference sequence). In nucleotides, the CDR3 is TGTGCCAGCAGCTTGGGCCCGACAGCATCCTATGGCTACACCTTC. It translates to CASSLGPTASYGYTF.

This clonotype was seen ten or more times. CDR3 in amino acids: CSVATGGDDYGYTF. The CDR3 bases are TGCAGCGTGGCGACAGGGGGCGATGACTATGGCTACACCTTC. This sequence joins TRBV29-1 and TRBJ1-2, with TRBD1 identical over 10 bases. Germline V gives CDR1 SQVTM, CDR2 ANQGSEA. The CDR3 is made up of 14 amino acids. Trimming cost V 6 bases and J 3 bases; bases outside gene matches: 7.

A remark on this clonotype: It may be a read error: a sequence one base away is much more abundant. As DNA, the CDR3 is TGTGCCAGCAGCCGGACAGGGGGTAACAATCAGCCCCAGCATTTT. This translates into CASSRTGGNNQPQHF. The gene calls are TRBV3-1 and TRBJ1-5; 10 positions agree with TRBD1. Germline V lookup: CDR1 LGHDT, CDR2 YNNKEL (reference sequence). There are 15 residues in the CDR3. V gave up 4 bases and J gave up 3 bases; unmatched junction bases: 3.

This clonotype was counted at least ten times. The chain has TRBV20-1 and TRBJ1-4; D is undetermined. The CDR3 has 13 residues. The germline V gene encodes CDR1 DFQATT and CDR2 SNEGSKA (reference sequence). With 3 bases removed from V and 4 bases from J, the gap between germline ends came to 9 bases. CDR3 nucleotides: TGCAGTGCTAGTTCCGTGCTTAATGAAAAACTGTTTTTT. Translated, it gives CSASSVLNEKLFF.

This clonotype has a count of ten or more. The chain has TRBV19 and TRBJ2-5; maybe TRBD1 (6 bases). Germline loops: CDR1 LNHDA, CDR2 SQIVND (reference sequence). This CDR3 region has 14 residues. V dropped 4 bases and J dropped 1 base, with 10 bases sitting between them. CDR3 bases: TGTGCCAGTAGTACGGGGACAACCCAAGAGACCCAGTACTTC. Residues: CASSTGTTQETQYF. Drawing the rest from reference TRBV19 and TRBJ2-5, the complete variable domain is DGGITQSPKYLFRKEGQNVTLSCEQNLNHDAMYWYRQDPGQGLRLIYYSQIVNDFQKGDIAEGYSVSREKKESFPLTVTSAQKNPTAFYLCASSTGTTQETQYFGPGTRLLVL.